This entry lists 15 T cell receptor beta chains sequenced from one sample in a study of patients and donors after allogeneic stem cell transplantation. Each CDR3 protein gets one entry after TCRdb re-called the RT-PCR reads with MiXCR. The repertoire includes fewer than 2,000 distinct CDR3 sequences, about a sixth of them detected once, and less than 70% sits in the top ten. The sequenced sample consisted of blood, either unsorted or a sorted T cell fraction (not recorded which). These receptor sequences come from a human donor who was either an allogeneic HSCT recipient or a stem cell or donor lymphocyte infusion donor (not recorded which). It is not recorded whose cells these are; they may come from a transplant donor.

This clonotype occurred a few times. The V and J genes are TRBV7-9 and TRBJ2-3; 7 bases align to TRBD1. There are 13 residues in the CDR3. Germline CDR1 SEHNR, CDR2 FQNEAQ (reference sequence). The ends lost 2 bases at V and 6 bases at J; junction bases unmatched: 2. DNA of the CDR3: TGTGCCAGCAGCTTAAGGGGGCACGATACGCAGTATTTT. It codes for CASSLRGHDTQYF.

This clonotype was seen ten or more times. This chain links TRBV12-3 or TRBV12-4 with TRBJ1-2; tentatively, D is TRBD1 (6 bases). This CDR3 has 16 amino acids. Trimming stripped 7 bases from V and 2 bases from J, with 20 bases between. This CDR3 reads CASTAQRGGTNYGYTF. Here the CDR3 DNA reads TGTGCCAGCACCGCTCAAAGAGGGGGAACAAACTATGGCTACACCTTC.

In this sample, this clonotype turned up many times. This rearrangement joins TRBV20-1 to TRBJ1-6, with TRBD1 identical over 7 bases. The J segment lost 9 bases and the V segment lost 3 bases, leaving 14 bases of the junction unmatched. This CDR3 contains 16 residues. Germline lookup yields CDR1 DFQATT and CDR2 SNEGSKA (reference sequence). The CDR3 region has the DNA TGCAGTGCTAGTGCTATCCGGGACCCAGGGGGTTCACCCCTCCACTTT. Translation: CSASAIRDPGGSPLHF.

This clonotype has a count of ten or more. This chain links TRBV6-5 with TRBJ1-1; perhaps TRBD1 as D (5 bases). Trimming cost V 0 bases and J 5 bases, with 10 bases left between them. The CDR3 totals 14 residues. CDR1 is MNHEY and CDR2 is SVGAGI in the germline V gene. The CDR3 loop reads CASSYSVPGTEAFF. The CDR3, as DNA: TGTGCCAGCAGTTACTCAGTCCCAGGGACTGAAGCTTTCTTT.

Sample share makes this clonotype medium-sized. Mismatch with germline at one junction end may stem from a read error. The V call is TRBV7-9, the J call TRBJ1-2; D uncertain. The CDR3 consists of 14 residues. Germline lookup yields CDR1 SEHNR and CDR2 FQNEAQ (reference sequence). The CDR3 region has the DNA TGTGCCAGCAGCTTACCCCAGACACCTTGGAGATCAGAGTTC. Translation gives CASSLPQTPWRSEF.

The chain joins TRBV19 to TRBJ2-2; perhaps TRBD2 as D (6 bases). V lost 6 bases to trimming and J lost 3 bases, with 14 bases between them. Germline CDR1 reads LNHDA; CDR2 reads SQIVND (reference sequence). CDR3 length: 15 residues. This CDR3 is CASRIRDSYTGELFF. As DNA, the CDR3 is TGTGCCAGTAGGATCCGGGACTCTTACACCGGGGAGCTGTTTTTT.

The chain joins TRBV5-1 to TRBJ2-5; TRBD2 matches 8 bases. The CDR3 length is 16 residues. CDR1 SGHRS and CDR2 YFSETQ come from the germline V gene. V dropped 0 bases and J dropped 5; count of bases not matched to a gene: 9. In DNA form, the CDR3 reads TGCGCCAGCAGCTTGGATGCGGGGGGCCCTCACGAGACCCAGTACTTC. Its protein is CASSLDAGGPHETQYF.

The chain has TRBV19 and TRBJ1-2; D might be TRBD1 (5 bases). The germline V and J ends were trimmed by 4 bases and 2 bases, with 14 bases remaining between them. The CDR3 runs 15 residues. The germline V gene encodes CDR1 LNHDA and CDR2 SQIVND (reference sequence). The CDR3, as DNA: TGTGCCAGTAGTAAGCCACAGGAGGGGAACTATGGCTACACCTTC. The encoded protein is CASSKPQEGNYGYTF.

This clonotype was seen at least ten times. This chain connects TRBV29-1 to TRBJ2-1; 9 nucleotides align to TRBD2. The CDR3 length is 15 residues. Trimming took 3 bases from V and 9 from J; bases not matched to a gene: 12. Germline V gene sequence: CDR1 SQVTM, CDR2 ANQGSEA. CDR3 sequence (DNA): TGCAGCGTTGAGTTCTCTGGCGGGAGGGCATTTGAGCAGTTCTTC. Protein sequence: CSVEFSGGRAFEQFF.

This clonotype has at least ten counts. The V and J genes are TRBV12-3 or TRBV12-4 and TRBJ2-3, with 11 bases matching TRBD2. CDR3 length: 14 residues. V lost 6 bases to trimming and J lost 5 bases; unmatched junction nucleotides: 4. CDR3 residues: CASRLAGALDTQYF. CDR3 nucleotides: TGTGCCAGCAGACTAGCGGGAGCATTAGATACGCAGTATTTT.

By proportion, this clonotype is medium-sized (0.01 to 0.1%). The chain has TRBV3-1 and TRBJ1-1; a weak D match, TRBD1 (5 bases). The CDR3 sequence is 15 residues long. CDR1 and CDR2 from the germline V gene are LGHDT and YNNKEL (reference sequence). The V gene lost 0 bases and the J gene lost 8 bases, with 16 bases spanning the gap. The CDR3 here is CASSQDLGFGGEAFF. For the CDR3, the DNA is TGTGCCAGCAGCCAAGATCTGGGCTTTGGGGGGGAAGCTTTCTTT.

In this sample, this clonotype turned up a few times. This chain connects TRBV5-6 to TRBJ2-3; TRBD1 aligns across 11 bases. The CDR3 has 14 amino acids. Germline CDR1 reads SGHDT; CDR2 reads YYEEEE. The J segment lost 4 bases and the V segment lost 3 bases, leaving 1 base of the junction unmatched. CDR3 sequence (DNA): TGTGCCAGCAGCTGGGACAGGGGGTCAGATACGCAGTATTTT. This codes for CASSWDRGSDTQYF.

This clonotype was seen repeatedly, ten times or more. CDR3 DNA: TGTGCCAGCAGTTCCGTGCCCCCGGACTTGGGCCACGAGCAGTACTTC. It encodes CASSSVPPDLGHEQYF. The V call is TRBV6-2 or TRBV6-3, the J call TRBJ2-7; D possibly corresponds to TRBD2 (5 bases). The CDR3 extends over 16 amino acids. V lost 4 bases to trimming and J lost 5 bases, with 21 bases between them. From germline, CDR1 is MNHEY and CDR2 SVGEGT.

This clonotype was detected ten times or more. The chain has TRBV7-9 and TRBJ1-1; D is uncertain. Germline CDR1 reads SEHNR; CDR2 reads FQNEAQ (reference sequence). This CDR3 spans 14 amino acids. Between the trimmed V and J ends, which lost 4 bases and 0 bases, there was a span of 9 bases. The CDR3 DNA sequence: TGTGCCAGCAGCTACTTAAGGGTGAACACTGAAGCTTTCTTT. Translating it yields CASSYLRVNTEAFF. Drawing the rest from reference TRBV7-9 and TRBJ1-1, the complete variable domain is DTGVSQNPRHKITKRGQNVTFRCDPISEHNRLYWYRQTLGQGPEFLTYFQNEAQLEKSRLLSDRFSAERPKGSFSTLEIQRTEQGDSAMYLCASSYLRVNTEAFFGQGTRLTVV.

This clonotype was counted many times. V gene TRBV15 combines with J gene TRBJ1-2; D is possibly TRBD1 (5 bases). CDR1 and CDR2 from the germline V gene are LNHNV and YYDKDF (reference sequence). This CDR3 has 13 residues. V was trimmed by 0 bases and J by 6 bases, leaving 8 bases between them. CDR3 sequence reads: CATSREEGDGYTF. The CDR3 DNA sequence: TGTGCCACCAGCAGAGAAGAAGGGGATGGCTACACCTTC.